A selection of T cell receptor beta chains follows, all from one sample in a study of T-cell memory formation after mild COVID-19. TCRdb ran MiXCR on the 5' RACE reads and lists one entry per CDR3 protein. The sample includes about 170,000 distinct CDR3 sequences, 10% to 15% of them seen just once. The sample was PBMCs or a T cell subset sorted from them (not recorded which). The receptor set was obtained from a young man who had mild COVID-19 (a few samples of this study predate the infection). Cell type and time point are not known. Each CDR3 is given with its conserved first and last residue. Fields, in order: clone size, J gene, V gene, D gene, CDR3 DNA, CDR3 protein. D genes are given only for firm matches. Size is stated for part of the rows, as once, few or many counts, or as a class when the clone is expanded.

size: few
J: TRBJ2-5
V: TRBV12-3/TRBV12-4
D: TRBD2
DNA: TGTGCCAGCAGTTTTCTGGCGGGGGGGCTTGAGACCCAGTACTTC
CDR3: CASSFLAGGLETQYF

size: -
J: TRBJ2-3
V: TRBV19
D: -
DNA: TGTGCCAGTAGTGCGTTTTCAAGCACAGATACGCAGTATTTT
CDR3: CASSAFSSTDTQYF

size: few
J: TRBJ1-1
V: TRBV5-4
D: -
DNA: TGTGCCAGCAGCTCCCCCTCCGGGACAAATGAAGCTTTCTTT
CDR3: CASSSPSGTNEAFF

size: -
J: TRBJ1-5
V: TRBV11-2
D: -
DNA: TGTGCCAGCAGCTCTACGGGCGGCCGGAATCAGCCCCAGCATTTT
CDR3: CASSSTGGRNQPQHF

size: -
J: TRBJ2-1
V: TRBV7-7
D: TRBD1
DNA: TGTGCCAGCAGCCGGGACAGAAAGAATGAGCAGTTCTTC
CDR3: CASSRDRKNEQFF

size: many
J: TRBJ2-2
V: TRBV20-1
D: -
DNA: TGCAGTGCCCCAGAAACCCGGGGCGCCGGGGAGCTGTTTTTT
CDR3: CSAPETRGAGELFF

size: -
J: TRBJ2-3
V: TRBV5-1
D: -
DNA: TGCGCCAGCAACGACAGGCCCACAGATACGCAGTATTTT
CDR3: CASNDRPTDTQYF

size: few
J: TRBJ2-7
V: TRBV20-1
D: -
DNA: TGCAGTGCTAGAGATGAGGACAGCTACGAGCAGTACTTC
CDR3: CSARDEDSYEQYF

size: many
J: TRBJ2-6
V: TRBV7-3
D: -
DNA: TGTGCCAGCAGGCCTTCTGGGGCCAACGTCCTGACTTTC
CDR3: CASRPSGANVLTF

size: -
J: TRBJ1-1
V: TRBV11-2
D: -
DNA: TGTGCCAGCAGCCCGCGCTTGGGACGACTGAACACTGAAGCTTTCTTT
CDR3: CASSPRLGRLNTEAFF

size: -
J: TRBJ2-1
V: TRBV4-1
D: TRBD1
DNA: TGCGCCAGCAGCCAGGAGACAGGGTTGGCTAGAGTTAGTGCCTACAATGAGCAGTTCTTC
CDR3: CASSQETGLARVSAYNEQFF

size: -
J: TRBJ2-1
V: TRBV12-3/TRBV12-4
D: TRBD1
DNA: TGTGCCAGCAGTGCAAGACAGGGTAATGAGCAGTTCTTC
CDR3: CASSARQGNEQFF

size: -
J: TRBJ2-1
V: TRBV5-1
D: -
DNA: TGCGCCAGCAGCTTGGTAGGGGACCCCTACAATGAGCAGTTCTTC
CDR3: CASSLVGDPYNEQFF

size: many
J: TRBJ2-2
V: TRBV7-8
D: -
DNA: TGTGCCAGCAGCTGGGCCACCGGGGAGCTGTTTTTT
CDR3: CASSWATGELFF

size: -
J: TRBJ2-1
V: TRBV4-2
D: TRBD1
DNA: TGTGCCAGCAGGACCGGGACAGGGCCCGACAATGAGCAGTTCTTC
CDR3: CASRTGTGPDNEQFF

size: once
J: TRBJ1-2
V: TRBV7-2
D: TRBD1
DNA: TGTGCCAGCAGCTCATGGACAGGGAACTATGGCTACACCTTC
CDR3: CASSSWTGNYGYTF

size: few
J: TRBJ2-3
V: TRBV25-1
D: TRBD2
DNA: TGTGCCAGCAGCGCCACCGGGACTAGCGGGGGGCTAAGCACAGATACGCAGTATTTT
CDR3: CASSATGTSGGLSTDTQYF

size: -
J: TRBJ1-4
V: TRBV5-1
D: -
DNA: TGCGCCAGCAGCCGGGACCTTAATGAAAAACTGTTTTTT
CDR3: CASSRDLNEKLFF

size: -
J: TRBJ2-1
V: TRBV2
D: -
DNA: TGTGCCAGCAGGGGTACTAGGCAGAATGAGCAGTTCTTC
CDR3: CASRGTRQNEQFF

size: -
J: TRBJ2-7
V: TRBV7-2
D: TRBD1
DNA: TGTGCCAGCAGCTCGTACCCGGGACAGCCCGAGCAGTACTTC
CDR3: CASSSYPGQPEQYF

size: -
J: TRBJ1-2
V: TRBV20-1
D: -
DNA: TGCAGTGCTACAGGGGTGGGAGGCTACACCTTC
CDR3: CSATGVGGYTF

size: -
J: TRBJ2-6
V: TRBV7-2
D: TRBD1
DNA: TGTGCCAGCAGCTTAGCCTGGACAGGGGGCTCTGGGGCCAACGTCCTGACTTTC
CDR3: CASSLAWTGGSGANVLTF

size: few
J: TRBJ2-7
V: TRBV6-5
D: TRBD1
DNA: TGTGCCAGCACCGGACAGGCCTCCTACGAGCAGTACTTC
CDR3: CASTGQASYEQYF

size: few
J: TRBJ2-7
V: TRBV5-1
D: -
DNA: TGCGCCAGCAGCTTAGGGGAGGCCTACGAGCAGTACTTC
CDR3: CASSLGEAYEQYF

size: few
J: TRBJ2-5
V: TRBV7-2
D: -
DNA: TGTGCCAGCAGCAGCGATCAAGAGACCCAGTACTTC
CDR3: CASSSDQETQYF

size: few
J: TRBJ2-5
V: TRBV12-3/TRBV12-4
D: TRBD1
DNA: TGTGCCAGCAGCAGGGGACAGACTACTTATCCAGTAACCCAGTACTTC
CDR3: CASSRGQTTYPVTQYF

size: few
J: TRBJ1-5
V: TRBV6-2/TRBV6-3
D: -
DNA: TGTGCCAGCAGAGATATACAGGGAATCAATCAGCCCCAGCATTTT
CDR3: CASRDIQGINQPQHF

size: -
J: TRBJ1-2
V: TRBV12-3/TRBV12-4
D: -
DNA: TGTGCCAGCAGTTTAGCATCGGGGCCCCATGGCTACACCTTC
CDR3: CASSLASGPHGYTF

size: few
J: TRBJ2-3
V: TRBV5-1
D: -
DNA: TGCGCCAGCAGCTCGGGACCAGGCACAGATACGCAGTATTTT
CDR3: CASSSGPGTDTQYF

size: few
J: TRBJ1-2
V: TRBV7-2
D: TRBD1
DNA: TGTGCCAGCAGCCCACAGGGGAACTATGGCTACACCTTC
CDR3: CASSPQGNYGYTF

size: -
J: TRBJ2-7
V: TRBV18
D: TRBD1
DNA: TGTGCCAGCTCACCCAGAACAACGGGACAGGGGGTAACCTACGAGCAGTACTTC
CDR3: CASSPRTTGQGVTYEQYF

size: few
J: TRBJ1-1
V: TRBV7-2
D: -
DNA: TGTGCCAGCACCCTTGGAAGGTCGCCTAATGAAGCTTTCTTT
CDR3: CASTLGRSPNEAFF

size: few
J: TRBJ1-2
V: TRBV18
D: -
DNA: TGTGCCAGCTCACCAACGGCCCACTGGGCCTATGGCTACACCTTC
CDR3: CASSPTAHWAYGYTF